These 6 T cell receptor beta chains originate from one sample sequenced in a study of tumor and adjacent non-tumor tissue in lung cancer. The template was RNA from unsorted bulk tissue. Distant lung tissue was collected more than 3 cm away from the tumor edge. A modified ARM-PCR protocol with three rounds of nested PCR amplified TCRbeta. TCRdb redid the calling of the multiplex PCR reads with MiXCR, one entry per CDR3 protein. Of 100,000 or so distinct CDR3 sequences in the sample, around three fifths are singletons; the top ten hold roughly a fifth. What was sequenced was distant non-tumor lung tissue. The receptors derive from a man between 25 and 39 years old with non-small cell lung cancer.

The chain links TRBV20-1 to TRBJ2-7, with D unclear. Between the trimmed V and J ends, which lost 0 bases and 5 bases, there was a span of 8 bases. This CDR3 spans 12 amino acids. From germline, CDR1 is DFQATT and CDR2 SNEGSKA (reference sequence). Here the CDR3 reads CSARDSLNEQYF. For the CDR3, the DNA is TGCAGTGCTAGAGACAGTTTAAACGAGCAGTACTTC.

This clonotype appeared a few times. This may be a read error: a much more frequent sequence differs by one nucleotide. CDR3 nucleotides: TGCAGTGCAAAACAGGGGACCTCCTACGGGCAGTACTTC. Protein product: CSAKQGTSYGQYF. The chain links TRBV20-1 to TRBJ2-7; 7 bases map to TRBD1. There are 13 residues in the CDR3. The germline V gene encodes CDR1 DFQATT and CDR2 SNEGSKA (reference sequence).

Points on this clonotype: A read error may be the cause here, since a much bigger clone is one base away. This chain connects TRBV7-9 to TRBJ2-3; D ambiguous. This CDR3 has 14 amino acids. CDR1 SEHNR and CDR2 FQNEAQ come from the germline V gene (reference sequence). CDR3 nucleotide sequence: TGTACCAGCAGCCCTTCCAGGTCATCATATACGCAGTATTTT. It yields the protein CTSSPSRSSYTQYF.

This clonotype was seen many times. The chain carries TRBV4-2 and TRBJ2-1; D perhaps matches TRBD2 (6 bases). Germline assignment: CDR1 LGHNA and CDR2 YNFKEQ. The CDR3 loop spans 16 amino acids. V lost 0 bases and J lost 7, with 16 bases in between. This CDR3 reads CASSQDSTSGGNEQFF. CDR3 coding DNA: TGTGCCAGCAGCCAAGATTCTACTTCCGGAGGGAATGAGCAGTTCTTC.

This clonotype appeared many times. V and J are TRBV6-5 and TRBJ2-3; D is unresolved. CDR1 is MNHEY, CDR2 SVGAGI, per germline. V lost 0 bases and J 0 bases, leaving 10 bases between the germline ends. This CDR3 is built from 16 residues. In DNA form, the CDR3 reads TGTGCCAGCAGTTACTCAGGCTATTCTAGCACAGATACGCAGTATTTT. As protein: CASSYSGYSSTDTQYF.

About this clonotype: The germline gene is not matched at one end of the junction; a read error may be the cause. The rearrangement joins TRBV20-1 to TRBJ1-2; D is unclear. There are 12 residues in the CDR3. CDR1 DFQATT and CDR2 SNEGSKA come from the germline V gene (reference sequence). The CDR3 nucleotides read TGCACTGCTAGCTCGAAGGTCTATGGCTACACCTTC. Protein sequence: CTASSKVYGYTF.